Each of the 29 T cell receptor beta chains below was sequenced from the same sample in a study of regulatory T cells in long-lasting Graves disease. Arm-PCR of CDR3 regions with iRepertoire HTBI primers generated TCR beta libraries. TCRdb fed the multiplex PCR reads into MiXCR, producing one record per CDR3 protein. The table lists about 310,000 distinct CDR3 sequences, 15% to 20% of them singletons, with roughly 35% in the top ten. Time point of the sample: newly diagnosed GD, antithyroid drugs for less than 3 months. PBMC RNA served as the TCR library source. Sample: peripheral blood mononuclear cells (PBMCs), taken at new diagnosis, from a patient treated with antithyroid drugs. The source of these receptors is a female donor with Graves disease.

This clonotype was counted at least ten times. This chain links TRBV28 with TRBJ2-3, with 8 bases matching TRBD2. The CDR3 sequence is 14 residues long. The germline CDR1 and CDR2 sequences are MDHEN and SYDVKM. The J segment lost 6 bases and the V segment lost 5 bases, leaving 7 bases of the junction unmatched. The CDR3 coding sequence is TGTGCCAGCAGTCCGGGGGGGGGTAGGGATACGCAGTATTTT. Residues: CASSPGGGRDTQYF.

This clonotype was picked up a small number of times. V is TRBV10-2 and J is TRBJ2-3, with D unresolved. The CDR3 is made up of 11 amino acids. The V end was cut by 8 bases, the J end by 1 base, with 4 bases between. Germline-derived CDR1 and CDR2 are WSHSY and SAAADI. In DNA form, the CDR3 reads TGCGCCAGCCTCGGCACAGATACGCAGTATTTT. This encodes CASLGTDTQYF.

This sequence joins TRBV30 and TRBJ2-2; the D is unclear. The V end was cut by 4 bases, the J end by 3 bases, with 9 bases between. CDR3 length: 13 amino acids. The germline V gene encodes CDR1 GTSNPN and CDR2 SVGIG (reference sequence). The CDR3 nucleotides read TGTGCCTGGACACAAATTTACACCGGGGAGCTGTTTTTT. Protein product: CAWTQIYTGELFF. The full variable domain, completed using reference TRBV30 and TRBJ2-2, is SQTIHQWPATLVQPVGSPLSLECTVEGTSNPNLYWYRQAAGRGLQLLFYSVGIGQISSEVPQNLSASRPQDRQFILSSKKLLLSDSGFYLCAWTQIYTGELFFGEGSRLTVL.

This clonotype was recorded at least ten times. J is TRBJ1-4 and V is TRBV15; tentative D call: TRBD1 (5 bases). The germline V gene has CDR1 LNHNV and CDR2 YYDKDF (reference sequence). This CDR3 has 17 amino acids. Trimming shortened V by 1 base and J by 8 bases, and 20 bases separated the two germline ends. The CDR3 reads CATSRGASRMGGEKLFF. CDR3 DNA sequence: TGTGCCACCAGCAGAGGCGCGTCTCGGATGGGGGGAGAAAAACTGTTTTTT.

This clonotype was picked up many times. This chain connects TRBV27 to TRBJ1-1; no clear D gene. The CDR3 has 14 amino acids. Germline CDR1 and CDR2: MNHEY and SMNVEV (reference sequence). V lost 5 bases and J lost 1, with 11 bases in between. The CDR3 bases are TGTGCCAGCAGTACTTATACCGGGAACACTGAAGCTTTCTTT. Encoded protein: CASSTYTGNTEAFF.

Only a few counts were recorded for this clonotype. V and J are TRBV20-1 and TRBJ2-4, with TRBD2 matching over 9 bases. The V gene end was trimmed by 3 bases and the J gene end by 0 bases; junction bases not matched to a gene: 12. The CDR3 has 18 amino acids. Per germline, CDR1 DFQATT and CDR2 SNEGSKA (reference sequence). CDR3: CSASTLAGPLVAKNIQYF. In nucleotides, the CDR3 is TGCAGTGCTAGTACACTAGCGGGTCCTCTGGTAGCCAAAAACATTCAGTACTTC.

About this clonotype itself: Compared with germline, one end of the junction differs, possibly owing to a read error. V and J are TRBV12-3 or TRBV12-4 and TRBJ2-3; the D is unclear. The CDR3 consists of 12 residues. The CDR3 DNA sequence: TGTGCCAGCAGTTTAAGGGTAGATGCGCAGTATTTT. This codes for CASSLRVDAQYF.

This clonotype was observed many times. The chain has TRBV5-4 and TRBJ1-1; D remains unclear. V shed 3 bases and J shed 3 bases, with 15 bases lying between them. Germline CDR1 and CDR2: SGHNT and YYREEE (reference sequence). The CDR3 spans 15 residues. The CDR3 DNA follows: TGTGCCAGCAGCTCTCAAACTGGGATTCACACTGAAGCTTTCTTT. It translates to CASSSQTGIHTEAFF.

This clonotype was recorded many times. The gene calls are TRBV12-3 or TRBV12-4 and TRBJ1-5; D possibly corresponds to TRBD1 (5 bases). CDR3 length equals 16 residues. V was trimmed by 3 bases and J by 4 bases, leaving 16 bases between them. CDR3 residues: CASSFGGGGRNQPQHF. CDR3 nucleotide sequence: TGTGCCAGCAGTTTCGGGGGGGGGGGGAGGAATCAGCCCCAGCATTTT.

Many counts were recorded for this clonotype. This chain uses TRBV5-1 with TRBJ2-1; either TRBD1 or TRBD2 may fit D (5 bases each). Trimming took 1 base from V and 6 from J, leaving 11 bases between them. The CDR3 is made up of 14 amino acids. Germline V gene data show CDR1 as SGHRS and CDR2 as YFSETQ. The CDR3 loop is CASSLNEGINEQFF. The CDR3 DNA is TGCGCCAGCAGCTTGAATGAGGGGATCAATGAGCAGTTCTTC.

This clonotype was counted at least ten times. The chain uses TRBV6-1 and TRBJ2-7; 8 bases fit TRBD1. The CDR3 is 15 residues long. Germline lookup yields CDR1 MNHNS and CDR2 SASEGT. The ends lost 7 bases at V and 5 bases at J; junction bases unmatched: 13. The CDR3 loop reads CASTSPGQGFDEQYF. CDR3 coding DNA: TGTGCCAGCACCTCACCCGGACAGGGTTTCGACGAGCAGTACTTC.

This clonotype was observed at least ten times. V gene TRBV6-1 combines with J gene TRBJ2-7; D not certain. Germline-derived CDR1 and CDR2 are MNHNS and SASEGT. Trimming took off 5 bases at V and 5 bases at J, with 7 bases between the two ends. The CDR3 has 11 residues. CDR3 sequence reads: CASSHVNEQYF. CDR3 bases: TGTGCCAGCAGTCACGTGAACGAGCAGTACTTC.

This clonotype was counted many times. The CDR3 DNA is TGTGCCAGCAGTGCAAGCCTCCGGGACAGGGAGCGTAATGAGCAGTTCTTC. This gives the protein CASSASLRDRERNEQFF. This sequence joins TRBV2 and TRBJ2-1; 9 bases map to TRBD1. V lost 4 bases to trimming and J lost 7 bases; unmatched junction nucleotides: 14. Per the germline V gene, CDR1 is SNHLY and CDR2 is FYNNEI. The CDR3 has 17 amino acids.

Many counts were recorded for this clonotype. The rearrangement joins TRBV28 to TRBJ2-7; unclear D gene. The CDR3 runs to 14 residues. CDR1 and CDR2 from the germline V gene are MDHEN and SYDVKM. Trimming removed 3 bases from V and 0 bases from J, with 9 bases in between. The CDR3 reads CASSLVVSSYEQYF. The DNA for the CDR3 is TGTGCCAGCAGTTTGGTAGTCAGCTCCTACGAGCAGTACTTC.

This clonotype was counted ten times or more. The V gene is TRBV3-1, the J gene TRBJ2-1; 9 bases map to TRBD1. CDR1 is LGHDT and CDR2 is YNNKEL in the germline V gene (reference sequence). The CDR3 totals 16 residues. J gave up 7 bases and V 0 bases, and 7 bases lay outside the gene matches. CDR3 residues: CASSQEVGTGRNEQFF. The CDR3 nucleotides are TGTGCCAGCAGCCAAGAAGTAGGGACAGGGCGTAATGAGCAGTTCTTC.

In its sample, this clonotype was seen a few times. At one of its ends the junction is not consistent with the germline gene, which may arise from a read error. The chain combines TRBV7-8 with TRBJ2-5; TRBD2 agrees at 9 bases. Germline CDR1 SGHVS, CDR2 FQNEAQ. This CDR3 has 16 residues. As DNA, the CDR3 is TGTGCCGGCAGCTTACCATTAGCGGGAGCGTTGGAGACTCAGTACTTC. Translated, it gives CAGSLPLAGALETQYF.

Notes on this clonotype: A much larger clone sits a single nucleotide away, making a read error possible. The CDR3 DNA reads TGTGTCAGCAGGGGTCAGGGGGCGGACAATGAGCAGTTCTTC. It is translated as CVSRGQGADNEQFF. The chain links TRBV7-9 to TRBJ2-1; 8 bases map to TRBD1. Germline values: CDR1 SEHNR, CDR2 FQNEAQ (reference sequence). The CDR3 is made up of 14 amino acids.

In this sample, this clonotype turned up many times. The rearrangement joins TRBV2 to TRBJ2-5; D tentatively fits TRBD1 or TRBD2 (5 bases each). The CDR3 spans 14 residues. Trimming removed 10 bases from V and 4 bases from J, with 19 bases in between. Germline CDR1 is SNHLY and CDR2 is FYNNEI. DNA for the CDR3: TGTGCCACCATCCTCAACCGGGGCGGAGAGACCCAGTACTTC. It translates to CATILNRGGETQYF.

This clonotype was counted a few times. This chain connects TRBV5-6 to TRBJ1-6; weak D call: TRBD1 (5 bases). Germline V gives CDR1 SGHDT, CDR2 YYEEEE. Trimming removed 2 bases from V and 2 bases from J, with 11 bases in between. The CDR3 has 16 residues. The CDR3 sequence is CASSFGGWTYNSPLHF. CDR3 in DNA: TGTGCCAGCAGCTTTGGGGGGTGGACCTATAATTCACCCCTCCACTTT.

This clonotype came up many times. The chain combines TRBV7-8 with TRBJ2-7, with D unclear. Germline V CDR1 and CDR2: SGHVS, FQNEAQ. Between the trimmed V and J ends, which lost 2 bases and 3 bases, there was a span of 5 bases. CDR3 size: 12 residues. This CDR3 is CASSLRNYEQYF. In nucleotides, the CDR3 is TGTGCCAGCAGCTTAAGGAACTACGAGCAGTACTTC.

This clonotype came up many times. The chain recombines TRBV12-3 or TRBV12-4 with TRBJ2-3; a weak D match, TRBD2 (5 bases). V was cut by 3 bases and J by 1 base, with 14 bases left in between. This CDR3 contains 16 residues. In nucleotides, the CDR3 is TGTGCCAGCAGTTTTTATCGGGGTAGGGGCACAGATACGCAGTATTTT. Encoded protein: CASSFYRGRGTDTQYF.

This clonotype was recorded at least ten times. The CDR3 nucleotides read TGCGTCAGTGCTGAGGGGACTTACTCCTACGAGCAGTACTTC. Amino acid sequence: CVSAEGTYSYEQYF. The rearrangement uses TRBV5-1 and TRBJ2-7, with TRBD2 as a possible D gene (6 bases). CDR3 length equals 14 residues. The V gene's germline CDR1 is SGHRS and CDR2 YFSETQ.

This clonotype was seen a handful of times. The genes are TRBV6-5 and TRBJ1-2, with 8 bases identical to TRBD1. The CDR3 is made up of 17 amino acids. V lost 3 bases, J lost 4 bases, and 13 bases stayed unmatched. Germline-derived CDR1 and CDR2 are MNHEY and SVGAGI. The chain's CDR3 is CASSYISGIGTGYGYTF. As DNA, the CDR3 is TGTGCCAGCAGTTATATTTCGGGGATAGGGACAGGCTATGGCTACACCTTC.

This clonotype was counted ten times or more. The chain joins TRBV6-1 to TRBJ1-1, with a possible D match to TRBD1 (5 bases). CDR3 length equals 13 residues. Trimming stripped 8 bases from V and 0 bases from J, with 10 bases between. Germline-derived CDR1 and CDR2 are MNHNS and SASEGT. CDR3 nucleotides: TGTGCCAGCGGGAGGGGATTGAACACTGAAGCTTTCTTT. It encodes CASGRGLNTEAFF.

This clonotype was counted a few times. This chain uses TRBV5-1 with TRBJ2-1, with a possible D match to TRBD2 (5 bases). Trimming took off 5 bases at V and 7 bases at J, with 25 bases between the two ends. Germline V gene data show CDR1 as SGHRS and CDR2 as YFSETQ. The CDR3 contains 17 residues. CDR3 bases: TGCGCCAGCAGTCCCATTCAACGGGATCGGCTGGGGAATGAGCAGTTCTTC. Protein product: CASSPIQRDRLGNEQFF.

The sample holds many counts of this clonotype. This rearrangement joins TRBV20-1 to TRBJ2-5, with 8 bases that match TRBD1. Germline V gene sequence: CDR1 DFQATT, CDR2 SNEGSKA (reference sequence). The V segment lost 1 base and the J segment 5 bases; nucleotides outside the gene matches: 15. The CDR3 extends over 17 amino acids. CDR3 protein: CSARAPQGARVTETQYF. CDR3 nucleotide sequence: TGCAGTGCTAGAGCTCCGCAGGGGGCGCGGGTGACGGAGACCCAGTACTTC.

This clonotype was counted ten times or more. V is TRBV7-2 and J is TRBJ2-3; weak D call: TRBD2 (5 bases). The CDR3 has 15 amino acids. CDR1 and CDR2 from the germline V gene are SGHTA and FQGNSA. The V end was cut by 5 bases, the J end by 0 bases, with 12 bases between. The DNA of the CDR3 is TGTGCCAGCAGCACCACTAGGACCAGCACAGATACGCAGTATTTT. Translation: CASSTTRTSTDTQYF.

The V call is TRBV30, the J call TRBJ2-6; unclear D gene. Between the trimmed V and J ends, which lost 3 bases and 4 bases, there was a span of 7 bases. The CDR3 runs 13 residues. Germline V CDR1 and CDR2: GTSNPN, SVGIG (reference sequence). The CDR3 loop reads CAWRGTGANVLTF. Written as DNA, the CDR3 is TGTGCCTGGAGGGGAACAGGGGCCAACGTCCTGACTTTC.

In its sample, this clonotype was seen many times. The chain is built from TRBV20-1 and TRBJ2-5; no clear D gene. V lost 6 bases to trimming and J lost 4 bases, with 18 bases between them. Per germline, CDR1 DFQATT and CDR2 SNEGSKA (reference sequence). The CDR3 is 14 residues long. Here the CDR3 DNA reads TGCAGTGCCCTCCCAGGACGAAGTTCAGAGACCCAGTACTTC. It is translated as CSALPGRSSETQYF.